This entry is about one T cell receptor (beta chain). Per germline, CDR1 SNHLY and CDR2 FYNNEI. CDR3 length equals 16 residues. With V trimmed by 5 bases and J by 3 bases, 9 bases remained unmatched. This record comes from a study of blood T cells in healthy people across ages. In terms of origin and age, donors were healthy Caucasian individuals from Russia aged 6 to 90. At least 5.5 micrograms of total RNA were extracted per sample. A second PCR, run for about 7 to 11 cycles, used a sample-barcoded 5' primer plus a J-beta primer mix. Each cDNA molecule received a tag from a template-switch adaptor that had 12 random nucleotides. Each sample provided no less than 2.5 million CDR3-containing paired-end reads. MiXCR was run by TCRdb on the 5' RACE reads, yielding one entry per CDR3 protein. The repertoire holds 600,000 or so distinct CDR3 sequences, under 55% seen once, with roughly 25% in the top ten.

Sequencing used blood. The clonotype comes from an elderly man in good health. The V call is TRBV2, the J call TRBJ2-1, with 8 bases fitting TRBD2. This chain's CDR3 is CASSQPPAGDYNEQFF. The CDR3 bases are TGTGCCAGCAGTCAGCCCCCAGCGGGAGACTACAATGAGCAGTTCTTC.